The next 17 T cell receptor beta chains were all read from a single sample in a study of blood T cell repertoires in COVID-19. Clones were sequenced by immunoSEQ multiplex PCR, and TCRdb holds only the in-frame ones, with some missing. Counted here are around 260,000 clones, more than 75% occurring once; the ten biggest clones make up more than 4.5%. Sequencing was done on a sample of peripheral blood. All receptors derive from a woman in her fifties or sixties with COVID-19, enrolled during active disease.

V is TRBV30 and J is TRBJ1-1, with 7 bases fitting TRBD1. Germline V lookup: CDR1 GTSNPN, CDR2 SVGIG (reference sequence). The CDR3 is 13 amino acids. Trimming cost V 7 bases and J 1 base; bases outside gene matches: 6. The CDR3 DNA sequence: TGTGCCTCAAACAGGGGCGGGAACACTGAAGCTTTCTTT. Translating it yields CASNRGGNTEAFF.

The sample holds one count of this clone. CDR3 sequence: CASSSQGYEQYF. CDR3 DNA: TGTGCCAGCAGTTCCCAGGGCTACGAGCAGTACTTC. V and J are TRBV27 and TRBJ2-7; the D gene is possibly TRBD1 (5 bases). The CDR3 has 12 residues. Germline values: CDR1 MNHEY, CDR2 SMNVEV (reference sequence). Trimming pared 4 bases from V and 3 bases from J, leaving 7 bases between.

The CDR3 loop is CASSPLEGSNQPQHF. CDR3 nucleotides: TGTGCCAGCAGCCCCCTGGAGGGAAGCAATCAGCCCCAGCATTTT. The chain has TRBV7-8 and TRBJ1-5; D gene uncertain. The CDR3 has 15 amino acids. V was clipped by 5 bases and J by 1 base, with 12 bases between them. Germline V lookup: CDR1 SGHVS, CDR2 FQNEAQ.

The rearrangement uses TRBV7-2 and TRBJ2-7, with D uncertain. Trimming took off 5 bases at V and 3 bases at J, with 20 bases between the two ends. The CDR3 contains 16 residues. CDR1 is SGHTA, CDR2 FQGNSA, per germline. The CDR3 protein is CASSLRSNLEDYEQYF. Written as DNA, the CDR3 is TGTGCCAGCAGCCTCCGATCAAACCTAGAGGACTACGAGCAGTACTTC.

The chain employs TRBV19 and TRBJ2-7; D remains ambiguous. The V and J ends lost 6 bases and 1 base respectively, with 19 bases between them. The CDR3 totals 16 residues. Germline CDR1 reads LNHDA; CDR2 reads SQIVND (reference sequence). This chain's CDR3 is CASRRSRLSPSYEQYF. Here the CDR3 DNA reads TGTGCCAGTAGGCGATCTCGTTTATCCCCTTCCTACGAGCAGTACTTC.

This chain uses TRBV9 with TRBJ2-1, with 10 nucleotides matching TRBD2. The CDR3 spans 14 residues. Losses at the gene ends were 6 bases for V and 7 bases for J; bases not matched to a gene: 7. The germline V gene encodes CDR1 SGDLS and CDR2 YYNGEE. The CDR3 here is CASTPSGSWNEQFF. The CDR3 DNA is TGTGCCAGCACCCCTAGCGGGAGTTGGAATGAGCAGTTCTTC. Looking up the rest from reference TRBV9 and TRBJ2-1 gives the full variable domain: DSGVTQTPKHLITATGQRVTLRCSPRSGDLSVYWYQQSLDQGLQFLIQYYNGEERAKGNILERFSAQQFPDLHSELNLSSLELGDSALYFCASTPSGSWNEQFFGPGTRLTVL.

CDR3 nucleotide sequence: TGTGCCAGCAGCCCCCGGGCGACAGGAGACTACAATGAGCAGTTCTTC. Protein product: CASSPRATGDYNEQFF. The chain combines TRBV7-6 with TRBJ2-1; the D gene is possibly TRBD1 (6 bases). Per germline, CDR1 SGHVS and CDR2 FNYEAQ. The CDR3 runs 16 residues. Trimming shortened V by 5 bases and J by 3 bases, and 17 bases separated the two germline ends.

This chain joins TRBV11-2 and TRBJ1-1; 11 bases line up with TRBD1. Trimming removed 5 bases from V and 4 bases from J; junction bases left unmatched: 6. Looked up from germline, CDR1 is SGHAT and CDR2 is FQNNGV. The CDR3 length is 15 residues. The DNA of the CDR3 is TGTGCCAGCAGCCTAGGAGGACAGGGGGCCACTGAAGCTTTCTTT. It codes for CASSLGGQGATEAFF. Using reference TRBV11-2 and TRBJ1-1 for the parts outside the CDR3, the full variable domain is EAGVAQSPRYKIIEKRQSVAFWCNPISGHATLYWYQQILGQGPKLLIQFQNNGVVDDSQLPKDRFSAERLKGVDSTLKIQPAKLEDSAVYLCASSLGGQGATEAFFGQGTRLTVV.

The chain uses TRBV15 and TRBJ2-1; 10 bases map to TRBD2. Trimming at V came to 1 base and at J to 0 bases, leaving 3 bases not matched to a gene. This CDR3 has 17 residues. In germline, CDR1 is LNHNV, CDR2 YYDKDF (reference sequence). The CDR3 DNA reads TGTGCCACCAGCAGAGTTAGCGGGGGGAGCTCCTACAATGAGCAGTTCTTC. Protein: CATSRVSGGSSYNEQFF.

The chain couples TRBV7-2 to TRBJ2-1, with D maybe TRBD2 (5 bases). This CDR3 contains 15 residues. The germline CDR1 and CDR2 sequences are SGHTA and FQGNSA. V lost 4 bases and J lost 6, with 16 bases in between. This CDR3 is CASSSLSSRANEQFF. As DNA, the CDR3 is TGTGCCAGCAGCTCACTTTCGTCGCGGGCCAATGAGCAGTTCTTC.

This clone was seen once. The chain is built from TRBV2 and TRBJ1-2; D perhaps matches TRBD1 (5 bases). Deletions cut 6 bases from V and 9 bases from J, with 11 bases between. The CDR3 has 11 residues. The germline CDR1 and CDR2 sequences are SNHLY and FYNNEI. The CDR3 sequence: CASRAGYRYTF. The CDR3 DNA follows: TGTGCCAGCAGGGCAGGGTATCGCTACACCTTC.

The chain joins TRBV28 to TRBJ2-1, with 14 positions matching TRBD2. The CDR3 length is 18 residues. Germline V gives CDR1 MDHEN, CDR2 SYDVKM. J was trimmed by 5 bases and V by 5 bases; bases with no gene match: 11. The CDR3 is CASSPWTSGRHGDNEQFF. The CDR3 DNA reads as TGTGCCAGCAGTCCCTGGACTAGCGGGAGGCACGGGGACAATGAGCAGTTCTTC. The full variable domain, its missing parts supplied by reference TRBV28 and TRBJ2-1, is DVKVTQSSRYLVKRTGEKVFLECVQDMDHENMFWYRQDPGLGLRLIYFSYDVKMKEKGDIPEGYSVSREKKERFSLILESASTNQTSMYLCASSPWTSGRHGDNEQFFGPGTRLTVL.

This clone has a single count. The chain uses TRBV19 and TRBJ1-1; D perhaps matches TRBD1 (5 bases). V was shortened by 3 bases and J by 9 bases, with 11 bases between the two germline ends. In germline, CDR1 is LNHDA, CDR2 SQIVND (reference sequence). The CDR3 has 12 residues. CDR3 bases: TGTGCCAGTAGTATTTCAGGGAACAAAGCTTTCTTT. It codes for CASSISGNKAFF.

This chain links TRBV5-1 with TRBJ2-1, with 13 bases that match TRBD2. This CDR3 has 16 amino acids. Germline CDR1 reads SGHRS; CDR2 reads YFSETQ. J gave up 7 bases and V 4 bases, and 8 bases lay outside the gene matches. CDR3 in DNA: TGCGCCAGCAGCGAACTAGCGGGAGGGCTGGGGAATGAGCAGTTCTTC. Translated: CASSELAGGLGNEQFF.

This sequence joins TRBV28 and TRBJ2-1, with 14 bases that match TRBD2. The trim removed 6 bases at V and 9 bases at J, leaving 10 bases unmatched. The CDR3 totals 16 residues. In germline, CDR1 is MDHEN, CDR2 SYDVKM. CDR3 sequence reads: CASSPLGLAGDFEQFF. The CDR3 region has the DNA TGTGCCAGCAGCCCTCTGGGACTAGCGGGAGATTTTGAGCAGTTCTTC.

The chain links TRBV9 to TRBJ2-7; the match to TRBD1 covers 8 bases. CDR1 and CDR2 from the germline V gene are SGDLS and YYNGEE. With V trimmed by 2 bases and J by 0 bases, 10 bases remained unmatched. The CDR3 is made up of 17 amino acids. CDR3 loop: CASSVSEGTGLSYEQYF. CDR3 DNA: TGTGCCAGCAGCGTCAGCGAAGGGACAGGTCTCTCCTACGAGCAGTACTTC.

The CDR3 DNA sequence: TGTGCCAGCAGCGTCACTAGGTACGAGCAGTACTTC. Residues: CASSVTRYEQYF. V usage is TRBV3-1 (or the pseudogene TRBV3-2) and J usage is TRBJ2-7, with a tentative D call TRBD2 (5 bases). Trimming stripped 5 bases from V and 4 bases from J, with 9 bases between. The germline V gene has CDR1 LGHDT and CDR2 YNNKEL (reference sequence). This CDR3 contains 12 residues.